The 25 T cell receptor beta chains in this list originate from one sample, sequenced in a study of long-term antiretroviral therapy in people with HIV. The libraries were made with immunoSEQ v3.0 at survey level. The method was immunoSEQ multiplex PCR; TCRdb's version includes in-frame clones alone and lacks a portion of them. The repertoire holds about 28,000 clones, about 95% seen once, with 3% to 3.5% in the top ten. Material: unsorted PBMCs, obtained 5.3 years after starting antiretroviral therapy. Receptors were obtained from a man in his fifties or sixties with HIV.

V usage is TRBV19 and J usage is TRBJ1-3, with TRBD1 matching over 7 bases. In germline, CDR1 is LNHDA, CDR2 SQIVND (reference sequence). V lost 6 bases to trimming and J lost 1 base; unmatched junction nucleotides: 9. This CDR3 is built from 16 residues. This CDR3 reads CASRFRQGQSGNTIYF. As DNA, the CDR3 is TGTGCCAGTAGATTCCGACAGGGCCAGTCTGGAAACACCATATATTTT.

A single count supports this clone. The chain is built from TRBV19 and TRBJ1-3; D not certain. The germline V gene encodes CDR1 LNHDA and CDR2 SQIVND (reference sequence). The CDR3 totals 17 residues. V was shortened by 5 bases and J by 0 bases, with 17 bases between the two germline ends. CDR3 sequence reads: CASSSLSDGSSGNTIYF. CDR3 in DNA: TGTGCCAGTAGTTCCTTATCCGACGGGAGCTCTGGAAACACCATATATTTT. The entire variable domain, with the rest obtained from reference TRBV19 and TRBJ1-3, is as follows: DGGITQSPKYLFRKEGQNVTLSCEQNLNHDAMYWYRQDPGQGLRLIYYSQIVNDFQKGDIAEGYSVSREKKESFPLTVTSAQKNPTAFYLCASSSLSDGSSGNTIYFGEGSWLTVV.

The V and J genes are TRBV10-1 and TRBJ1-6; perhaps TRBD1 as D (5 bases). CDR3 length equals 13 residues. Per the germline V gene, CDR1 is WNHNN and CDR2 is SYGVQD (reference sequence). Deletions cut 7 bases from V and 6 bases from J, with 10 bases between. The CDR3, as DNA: TGCGCCAGCACCGAGGGGTTTAATTCACCCCTCCACTTT. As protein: CASTEGFNSPLHF.

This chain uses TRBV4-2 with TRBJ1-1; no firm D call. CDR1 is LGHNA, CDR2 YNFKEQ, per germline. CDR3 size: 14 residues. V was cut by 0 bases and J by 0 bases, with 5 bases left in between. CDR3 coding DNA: TGTGCCAGCAGCCAAGATGGCGTGAACACTGAAGCTTTCTTT. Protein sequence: CASSQDGVNTEAFF.

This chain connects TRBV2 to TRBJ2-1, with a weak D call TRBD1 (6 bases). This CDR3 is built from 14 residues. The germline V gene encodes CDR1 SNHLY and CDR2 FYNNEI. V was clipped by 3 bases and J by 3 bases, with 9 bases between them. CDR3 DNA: TGTGCCAGCAGTGAGTTGGACAGCTACAATGAGCAGTTCTTC. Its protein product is CASSELDSYNEQFF.

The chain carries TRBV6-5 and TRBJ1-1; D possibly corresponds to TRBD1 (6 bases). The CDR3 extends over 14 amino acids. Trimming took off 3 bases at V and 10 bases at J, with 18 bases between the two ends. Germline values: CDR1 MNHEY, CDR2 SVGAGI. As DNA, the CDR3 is TGTGCCAGCAGTTATCGAGGGGGGGAGGGGGGAGCTTTCTTT. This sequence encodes CASSYRGGEGGAFF.

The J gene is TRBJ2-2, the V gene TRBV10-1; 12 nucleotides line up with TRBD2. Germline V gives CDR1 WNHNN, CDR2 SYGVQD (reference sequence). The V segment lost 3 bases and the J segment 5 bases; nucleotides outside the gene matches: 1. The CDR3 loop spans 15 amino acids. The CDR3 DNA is TGCGCCAGCAGTGATACTAGCGGGGGGACCGGGGAGCTGTTTTTT. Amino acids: CASSDTSGGTGELFF.

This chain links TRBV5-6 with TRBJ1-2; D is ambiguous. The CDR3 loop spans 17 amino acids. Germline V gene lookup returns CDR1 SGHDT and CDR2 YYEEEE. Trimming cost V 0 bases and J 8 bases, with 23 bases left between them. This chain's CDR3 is CASSLDQLRLRPQGYTF. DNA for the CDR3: TGTGCCAGCAGCTTGGACCAGTTACGCCTGCGGCCTCAAGGCTACACCTTC.

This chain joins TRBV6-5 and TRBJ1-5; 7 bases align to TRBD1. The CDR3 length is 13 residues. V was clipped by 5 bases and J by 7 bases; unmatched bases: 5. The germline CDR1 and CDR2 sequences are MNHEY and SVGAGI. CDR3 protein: CASSGSGGQPQHF. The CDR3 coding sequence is TGTGCCAGCAGTGGCTCAGGGGGGCAGCCCCAGCATTTT.

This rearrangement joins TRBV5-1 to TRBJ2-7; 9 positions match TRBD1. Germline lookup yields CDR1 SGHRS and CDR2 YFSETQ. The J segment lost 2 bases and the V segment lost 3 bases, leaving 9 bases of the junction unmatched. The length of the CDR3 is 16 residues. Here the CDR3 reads CASSSTDRGNTYEQYF. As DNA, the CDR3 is TGCGCCAGCAGCTCAACCGACAGGGGGAACACCTACGAGCAGTACTTC.

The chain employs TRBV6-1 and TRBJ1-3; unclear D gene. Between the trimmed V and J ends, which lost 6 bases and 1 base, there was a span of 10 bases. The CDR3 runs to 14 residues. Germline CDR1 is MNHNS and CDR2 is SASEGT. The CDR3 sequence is CASRREESGNTIYF. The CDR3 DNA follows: TGTGCCAGCAGGAGAGAGGAATCTGGAAACACCATATATTTT.

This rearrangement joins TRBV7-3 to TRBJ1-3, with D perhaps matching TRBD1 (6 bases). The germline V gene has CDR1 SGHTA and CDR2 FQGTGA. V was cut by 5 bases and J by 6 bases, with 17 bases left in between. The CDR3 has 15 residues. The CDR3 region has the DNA TGTGCCAGCAGCCCGGACCAGGGGCTGGAAAACACCATATATTTT. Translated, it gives CASSPDQGLENTIYF.

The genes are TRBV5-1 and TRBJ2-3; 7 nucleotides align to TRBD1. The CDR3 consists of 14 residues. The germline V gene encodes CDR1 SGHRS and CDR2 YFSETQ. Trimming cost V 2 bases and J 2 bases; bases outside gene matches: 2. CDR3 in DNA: TGCGCCAGCAGCTTACAGGGGTTCACAGATACGCAGTATTTT. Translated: CASSLQGFTDTQYF.

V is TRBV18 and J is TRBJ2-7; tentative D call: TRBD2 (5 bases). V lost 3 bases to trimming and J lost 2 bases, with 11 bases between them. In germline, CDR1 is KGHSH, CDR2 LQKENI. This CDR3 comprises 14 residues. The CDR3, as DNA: TGTGCCAGCTCACCCGGGCACGGGGCCTACGAGCAGTACTTC. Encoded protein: CASSPGHGAYEQYF.

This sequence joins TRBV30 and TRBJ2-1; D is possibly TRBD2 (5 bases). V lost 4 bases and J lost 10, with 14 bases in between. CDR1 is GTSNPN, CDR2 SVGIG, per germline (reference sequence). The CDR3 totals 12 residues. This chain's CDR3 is CAWTWEGREQFF. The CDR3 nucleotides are TGTGCCTGGACGTGGGAAGGGAGAGAGCAGTTCTTC.

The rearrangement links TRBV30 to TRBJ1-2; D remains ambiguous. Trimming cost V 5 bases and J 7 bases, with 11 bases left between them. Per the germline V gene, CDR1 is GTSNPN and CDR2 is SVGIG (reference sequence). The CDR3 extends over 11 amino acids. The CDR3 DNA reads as TGTGCCTGGGGGGAGGCGGGTGGCTACACCTTC. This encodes CAWGEAGGYTF.

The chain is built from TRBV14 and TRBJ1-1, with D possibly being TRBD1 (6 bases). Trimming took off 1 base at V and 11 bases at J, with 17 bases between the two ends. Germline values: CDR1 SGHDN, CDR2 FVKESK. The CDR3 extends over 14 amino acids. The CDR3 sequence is CASSQGSKTGEAFF. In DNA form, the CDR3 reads TGTGCCAGCAGCCAAGGCTCAAAGACAGGCGAGGCTTTCTTT.

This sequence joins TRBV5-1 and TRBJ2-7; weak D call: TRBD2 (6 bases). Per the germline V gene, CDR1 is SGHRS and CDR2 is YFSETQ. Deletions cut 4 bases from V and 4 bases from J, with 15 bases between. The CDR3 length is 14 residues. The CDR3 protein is CASSHPGEDYEQYF. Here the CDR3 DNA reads TGCGCCAGCAGCCATCCGGGAGAGGATTACGAGCAGTACTTC.

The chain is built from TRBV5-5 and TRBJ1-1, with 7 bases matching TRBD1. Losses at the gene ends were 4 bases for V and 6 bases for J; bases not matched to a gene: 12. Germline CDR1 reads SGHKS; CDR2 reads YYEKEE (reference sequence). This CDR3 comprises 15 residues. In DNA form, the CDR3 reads TGTGCCAGCAGCCAGTCGGGACAGCGAAGGGCTGAAGCTTTCTTT. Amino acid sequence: CASSQSGQRRAEAFF.

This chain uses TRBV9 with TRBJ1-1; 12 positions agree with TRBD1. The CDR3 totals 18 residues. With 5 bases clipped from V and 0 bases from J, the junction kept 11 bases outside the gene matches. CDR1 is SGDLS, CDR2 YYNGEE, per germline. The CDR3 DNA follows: TGTGCCAGCAGTGCTTCCGGGACAGGGGGCTCTCTGAACACTGAAGCTTTCTTT. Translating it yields CASSASGTGGSLNTEAFF.

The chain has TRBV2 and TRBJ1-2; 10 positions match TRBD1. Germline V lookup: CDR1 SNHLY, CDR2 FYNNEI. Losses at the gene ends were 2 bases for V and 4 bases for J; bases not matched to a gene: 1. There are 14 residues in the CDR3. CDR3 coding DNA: TGTGCCAGCAGTGAACGGACAGGGGGCTATGGCTACACCTTC. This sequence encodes CASSERTGGYGYTF.

CDR3 protein: CASSLVVQGDYGYTF. CDR3 sequence (DNA): TGTGCCAGCAGCTTGGTGGTCCAGGGCGACTATGGCTACACCTTC. This chain links TRBV5-7 with TRBJ1-2, with D tentatively TRBD1 (5 bases). TRBV5-7 is noted as an ORF with a role that remains uncertain. This CDR3 spans 15 amino acids. The V end lost 0 bases, the J end lost 3 bases, and 12 bases lay between the germline ends.

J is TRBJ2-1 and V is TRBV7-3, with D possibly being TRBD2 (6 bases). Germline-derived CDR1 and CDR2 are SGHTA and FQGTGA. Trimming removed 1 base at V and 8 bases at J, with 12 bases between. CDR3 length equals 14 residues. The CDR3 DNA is TGTGCCAGCAGCTTAAGTGGAGGGTTCGATGAGCAGTTCTTC. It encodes CASSLSGGFDEQFF.

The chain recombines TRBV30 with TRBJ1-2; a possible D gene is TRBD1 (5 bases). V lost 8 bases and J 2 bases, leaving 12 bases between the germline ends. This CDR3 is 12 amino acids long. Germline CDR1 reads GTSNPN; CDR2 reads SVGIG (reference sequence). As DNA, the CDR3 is TGTGCCGGAGGGACGGTAAACTATGGCTACACCTTC. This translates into CAGGTVNYGYTF.

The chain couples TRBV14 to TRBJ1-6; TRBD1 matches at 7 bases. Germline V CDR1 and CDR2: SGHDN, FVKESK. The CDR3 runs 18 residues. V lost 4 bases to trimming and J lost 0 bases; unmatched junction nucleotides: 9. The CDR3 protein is CASSRGTVVASYNSPLHF. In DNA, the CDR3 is TGTGCCAGCAGCCGCGGGACAGTCGTTGCCTCCTATAATTCACCCCTCCACTTT.